These 7 T cell receptor beta chains share one sample of origin, sequenced in a study of regulatory dendritic cells for organ transplantation. Profiling relied on immunoSEQ multiplex PCR, and the TCRdb table lists in-frame clones only, not all of them. The table lists 30,000 to 35,000 clones, roughly 91% of them singletons. Sequencing used naive CD4+ T cells from blood. Specified subset: CD45RA+ naive T cells. The origin of the receptors is a human donor in good health.

The V and J genes are TRBV11-3 and TRBJ2-3; TRBD1 matches 8 bases. The CDR3 sequence is 15 residues long. CDR1 and CDR2 from the germline V gene are SGHNT and YENEEA. The J segment lost 4 bases and the V segment lost 1 base, leaving 4 bases of the junction unmatched. The CDR3 is CASSLGQGASDTQYF. In DNA form, the CDR3 reads TGTGCCAGCAGCTTAGGTCAGGGGGCGTCAGATACGCAGTATTTT.

This chain links TRBV6-6 with TRBJ1-5, with D tentatively TRBD1 (5 bases). V was shortened by 2 bases and J by 6 bases, with 17 bases between the two germline ends. Germline lookup yields CDR1 MNHNY and CDR2 SVGAGI (reference sequence). The CDR3 spans 16 residues. The CDR3 coding sequence is TGTGCCAGCAGTTACGTAGATCCAGGGATGGGTCAGCCCCAGCATTTT. Protein: CASSYVDPGMGQPQHF.

The rearrangement links TRBV4-3 to TRBJ1-4; 8 nucleotides agree with TRBD1. CDR1 is LGHNA and CDR2 is YSLEER in the germline V gene. This CDR3 contains 15 residues. V shed 4 bases and J 5 bases; nucleotides not matched to a gene: 6. CDR3 nucleotide sequence: TGCGCCAGCAGCCGAAGACAGGGGTCCAATGAAAAACTGTTTTTT. Amino acid sequence: CASSRRQGSNEKLFF.

The J gene is TRBJ1-5, the V gene TRBV19; no definite D call. Germline values: CDR1 LNHDA, CDR2 SQIVND (reference sequence). This CDR3 contains 15 residues. Deletions cut 8 bases from V and 1 base from J, with 15 bases between. The chain's CDR3 is CASGQERGSNQPQHF. The CDR3 nucleotides read TGTGCCAGTGGCCAGGAACGAGGGAGCAATCAGCCCCAGCATTTT.

The gene calls are TRBV11-1 and TRBJ2-6, with TRBD2 matching over 12 bases. Per germline, CDR1 SGHAT and CDR2 FQDESV (reference sequence). Trimming took 4 bases from V and 0 from J; bases not matched to a gene: 4. This CDR3 is 18 amino acids long. CDR3 DNA sequence: TGTGCCAGCAGCTCGACTAGCGGGGGAATCTCTGGGGCCAACGTCCTGACTTTC. Amino acid sequence: CASSSTSGGISGANVLTF. Full variable domain (remainder filled in from reference TRBV11-1 and TRBJ2-6): EAEVAQSPRYKITEKSQAVAFWCDPISGHATLYWYRQILGQGPELLVQFQDESVVDDSQLPKDRFSAERLKGVDSTLKIQPAELGDSAMYLCASSSTSGGISGANVLTFGAGSRLTVL.

This clone has just one count. V and J are TRBV7-8 and TRBJ2-3; tentative D call: TRBD2 (5 bases). Trimming shortened V by 4 bases and J by 0 bases, and 11 bases separated the two germline ends. This CDR3 contains 15 residues. Germline loops: CDR1 SGHVS, CDR2 FQNEAQ. The CDR3 region is CASSSRGASTDTQYF. The CDR3 nucleotides read TGTGCCAGCAGCTCTCGGGGAGCCAGCACAGATACGCAGTATTTT.

V usage is TRBV6-4 and J usage is TRBJ2-1, with D tentatively TRBD2 (6 bases). The CDR3 totals 15 residues. Germline CDR1 and CDR2: MRHNA and SNTAGT. V was pared by 4 bases and J by 0 bases, with 10 bases between. CDR3 DNA sequence: TGTGCCAGCAGTGTTGGAGGGAGCTCCTACAATGAGCAGTTCTTC. It yields the protein CASSVGGSSYNEQFF.